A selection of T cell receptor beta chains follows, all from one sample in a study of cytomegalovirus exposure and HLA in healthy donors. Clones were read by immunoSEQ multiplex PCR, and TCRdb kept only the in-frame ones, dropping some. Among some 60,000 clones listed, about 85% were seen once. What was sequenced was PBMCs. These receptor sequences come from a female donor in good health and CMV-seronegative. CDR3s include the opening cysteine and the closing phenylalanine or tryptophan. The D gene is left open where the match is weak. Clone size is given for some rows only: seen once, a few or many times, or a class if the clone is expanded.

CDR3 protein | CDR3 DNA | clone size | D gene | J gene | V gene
CASSPQPGQPGNTIYF | TGTGCCAGCAGCCCTCAACCGGGACAGCCGGGAAACACCATATATTTT | . | TRBD1 | TRBJ1-3 | TRBV7-2
CASSEGQGRVYEQYF | TGTGCCAGCAGCGAGGGACAGGGTAGAGTCTACGAGCAGTACTTC | . | TRBD1 | TRBJ2-7 | TRBV9
CASSLATTSGVSYNEQFF | TGTGCCAGCAGCTTAGCAACCACTAGCGGGGTCTCCTACAATGAGCAGTTCTTC | few | TRBD2 | TRBJ2-1 | TRBV7-8
CASSNPPGQRVKTEAFF | TGTGCCAGTAGTAATCCCCCGGGACAGAGAGTAAAAACTGAAGCTTTCTTT | . | TRBD1 | TRBJ1-1 | TRBV19
CASSVRGQGDEKLFF | TGTGCCAGCAGCGTAAGGGGACAGGGTGATGAAAAACTGTTTTTT | . | TRBD1 | TRBJ1-4 | TRBV9
CASSMRDRPYEQYF | TGTGCCAGTAGTATGCGGGACAGACCCTACGAGCAGTACTTC | . | . | TRBJ2-7 | TRBV19
CASNGGGTTHTGELFF | TGTGCCAGCAATGGAGGTGGGACTACACACACCGGGGAGCTGTTTTTT | . | TRBD2 | TRBJ2-2 | TRBV7-8
CASSSRTNSYEQYF | TGTGCCAGTAGTTCCCGGACTAACTCCTACGAGCAGTACTTC | few | . | TRBJ2-7 | TRBV19
CASSLLQGSYNEQFF | TGTGCCAGCAGCTTACTACAGGGTTCGTACAATGAGCAGTTCTTC | . | . | TRBJ2-1 | TRBV7-9
CASSLFGGATYNEQFF | TGTGCCAGCAGCTTATTCGGGGGGGCCACCTACAATGAGCAGTTCTTC | . | TRBD2 | TRBJ2-1 | TRBV5-5
CASSVGGSNEKLFF | TGTGCCAGCAGCGTAGGAGGGTCGAATGAAAAACTGTTTTTT | . | . | TRBJ1-4 | TRBV9
CASSQSTTGPPFSGANVLTF | TGCGCCAGCAGTCAATCGACGACAGGGCCTCCCTTCTCTGGGGCCAACGTCCTGACTTTC | . | TRBD1 | TRBJ2-6 | TRBV23-1
CASSRPGQRSGNTIYF | TGTGCCAGCAGCCGGCCGGGACAGCGCTCTGGAAACACCATATATTTT | . | TRBD1 | TRBJ1-3 | TRBV11-3
CASSLTSSGRVNEQFF | TGTGCCAGCAGCCTAACGTCTAGCGGGAGGGTCAATGAGCAGTTCTTC | . | TRBD2 | TRBJ2-1 | TRBV11-2
CASSKVVFGLASCSYNEQFF | TGTGCCAGCAGCAAAGTGGTTTTCGGGCTAGCTTCCTGCTCCTACAATGAGCAGTTCTTC | once | . | TRBJ2-1 | TRBV21-1
CASSLMRDTEAFF | TGTGCCAGCAGCCTCATGCGGGACACTGAAGCTTTCTTT | few | . | TRBJ1-1 | TRBV11-3